This T cell receptor (beta chain) was captured by sequencing in a study of blood T cells in healthy people across ages (dated by TCRdb to 2015 to 2017). For the study in its entirety: In model experiments, template switching captured about one uniquely barcoded TCR beta cDNA molecule for every two T cells. Age-related changes in TCR beta repertoire diversity were measured in the study by deep sequencing normalized with unique cDNA molecular identifiers. The donors were divided into four age groups: young (average approximately 16 years), middle-aged (almost 40), aged (about 56) and long-lived (about 90). To avoid experimental bias, donors of different ages were spread randomly across the sequencing lanes. Two additional independent replicas of 1 million unique cDNA reads from the same blood draw were analyzed for two donors (one aged 18 to 30 and one aged 80 or older). General findings and caveats noted by the study authors: Because profiling used bulk unsorted PBMCs, naive and antigen-experienced compartments could not be compared conclusively. The long-lived group showed more naive CD4+ T cells, fewer expanded clones and increased TCR diversity than the aged group, suggesting age selection. As age increased, observed TCR beta diversity per million T cells dropped in a roughly linear way, and a significant reduction was already evident by age roughly 36. There was a strong correlation between observed TCR beta diversity and the percentage of naive T cells measured by flow cytometry. Estimates of total diversity based on one million sequenced T cells were considered lower bounds and underestimates. Because the CMV infection status of the donors was unknown, age-related changes in expanded clonotypes may potentially have been confounded.

The library was generated by 5' RACE. The sequencer was an Illumina HiSeq 2500. A second PCR of about 7 to 12 cycles was performed with a sample-barcoded 5' primer and a J-beta primer mix. A template-switch 5' adaptor carrying 12 random nucleotides introduced a unique molecular identifier onto each TCR beta cDNA molecule. At least 2.5 million CDR3-containing paired-end reads were obtained from each sample. First-strand cDNA was synthesized from all RNA with the Mint cDNA synthesis kit, primed by a TRBC-specific oligonucleotide. All cDNA was treated with uracil-DNA glycosylase and then went through a first 18-cycle PCR with the universal primers M1SS and BC2_uni_R. From the authors' description of their analysis: For normalization, 1 million high-quality reads were randomly selected from each sample, with every read carrying a distinct molecular identifier. Reads sharing molecular identifiers were discarded rather than binned into consensus sequences. MiTCR, set to a Q25 quality threshold and the strictest error-elimination algorithm, was used for CDR3 identification, clonotype clustering and error correction. A nonparametric unseen species model with Euler transformation was used to estimate lower-bound total TCR beta diversity. The public reads were run again by TCRdb, first through fastp at Q25 and then through MiXCR, and only productive beta chains were kept. One record per CDR3 amino acid sequence lists the most common genes and DNA. Clone size and V and J calls follow TCRdb, not the original study. The sample contains approximately 800,000 distinct CDR3 sequences, under 40% of them found a single time. The top ten constitute around 13% of the sample.

Systemically healthy Caucasian individuals from Russia, 39 in total and aged about 6 to 95 years, were included as donors. Approximately 9.3 milliliters of peripheral blood were collected from each donor into EDTA-treated Vacutainer tubes. Ficoll-Paque density-gradient centrifugation was used to isolate PBMCs, with at least 6.5 million per sample. Total RNA was extracted from PBMCs with Trizol reagent, with at least 5 micrograms obtained per sample. For every donor, an aliquot of PBMCs went through flow cytometry to measure the percentages of naive CD45RAhigh/CD27high T cells. Turning to this clonotype: Its antigen is currently not known. This may be a read error, as it is one base from a much larger clone.

The CDR3 covers 12 residues, taking in both the cysteine and the phenylalanine. The sequence is cut down to CDR3 DNA, 36 bases in frame from base 1. CDR1 SEHNR and CDR2 FQNEAQ were looked up in the germline V gene (reference sequence). The chain uses TRBV7-9 and TRBJ2-7, with the D gene call left open. The sample consisted of blood. The source of this sequence is a man aged 18-30 years in good health. The CDR3 protein sequence reads: CSSSLRVHEQYF. The DNA sequence is TGTTCCAGCAGCTTAAGGGTCCACGAGCAGTACTTC.